This TCR beta chain derives from a study of cytomegalovirus exposure and HLA in healthy donors. Study conclusions and caveats: TCR clusters originating in the first cohort tended to co-occur in the 120 validation repertoires, according to a later analysis.

As for this clone: Its antigen remains unidentified.

Some clones are missing from TCRdb's copy, which holds only in-frame ones; the method was immunoSEQ multiplex PCR. The repertoire includes under 200,000 clones, over 85% of them detected once, and about 9.4% sits in the top ten. The donors were in the approximately 130-subject validation cohort; that cohort was separate from the roughly 700-subject first cohort. The sample was PBMCs. The sequence came from a young woman in good health and CMV-seropositive.

The CDR3 region has the DNA TGTGCCAGTAGTCCCGGGACAGGGCGAGGTAACTATGGCTACACCTTC. It specifies CASSPGTGRGNYGYTF. The chain joins TRBV19 to TRBJ1-2, with 9 bases that match TRBD1. Germline assignment: CDR1 LNHDA and CDR2 SQIVND (reference sequence). Trimming removed 5 bases from V and 1 base from J; junction bases left unmatched: 8. This CDR3 has 16 residues.